The T cell receptor (beta chain) under discussion was sequenced for a study of blood T cell repertoires in COVID-19. Study context: COVID-19 samples from acute and convalescent phases originated in the United States, Italy and Spain. Sample material is recorded as cDNA or gDNA derived from T cells, B-cell-depleted T cells, or PBMCs.

Seattle patient enrollment occurred during active infection, with longitudinal follow-up thereafter. The CDR3 has 16 residues. The germline gives CDR1 SGHTS, CDR2 YDEGEE. V was clipped by 2 bases and J by 4 bases; unmatched bases: 3. As originally analysed: The authors estimated nucleated cell counts from reference gene primer amplification. Data came from immunoSEQ multiplex PCR; TCRdb stores just in-frame clones and leaves some out. V and J calls and clone size come straight from that table; D and trimming were deduced from the DNA. Seen here are approximately 300,000 clones, about nine tenths observed once, and the top ten hold roughly 7.3%.

The origin of this receptor is a woman aged 25-40 years with COVID-19, enrolled during active disease. The genes are TRBV5-8 and TRBJ2-3; 14 bases match TRBD2. Material: peripheral blood. CDR3 sequence (DNA): TGTGCCAGCAGCTTCCCGGGACTAGCGGGAGCAGATACGCAGTATTTT. Translated: CASSFPGLAGADTQYF.